Reported below is one T cell receptor beta chain. The data stem from a study of cytomegalovirus exposure and HLA in healthy donors. The PCR used 60 Vbeta and 13 Jbeta primers. Sequencing was performed with immunoSEQ multiplex PCR; in TCRdb, only in-frame clones are kept and a portion is missing. The sample table sets out tens of thousands of clones. Germline values: CDR1 KGHSH, CDR2 LQKENI. CDR3 size: 14 residues. The V end was cut by 0 bases, the J end by 0 bases, with 5 bases between. The clonotype was recovered from a young woman in good health and CMV-seropositive. V gene TRBV18 combines with J gene TRBJ1-1; D not resolved. The sample comprised PBMCs. CDR3 protein: CASSPPSVNTEAFF. Here the CDR3 DNA reads TGTGCCAGCTCACCACCGTCAGTGAACACTGAAGCTTTCTTT.